A single sample gave rise to the 16 T cell receptor beta chains below, sequenced in a study of CDR3 diversity in severe acne. Each CDR3 protein gets one entry after TCRdb re-called the PCR reads with MiXCR. Of roughly 79,000 distinct CDR3 sequences in the sample, approximately 49% were seen once. Sequenced input: blood. All receptors derive from a male donor with severe acne vulgaris.

The J gene is TRBJ2-5, the V gene TRBV7-3; weak D call: TRBD2 (6 bases). Trimming took off 7 bases at V and 5 bases at J, with 17 bases between the two ends. Germline CDR1 reads SGHTA; CDR2 reads FQGTGA. This CDR3 comprises 14 residues. The CDR3 bases are TGTGCCAGCACAGGGCAGGGAGGACCGGAGACCCAGTACTTC. Translating it yields CASTGQGGPETQYF. The variable domain in full, with the rest retrieved from reference TRBV7-3 and TRBJ2-5, is GAGVSQTPSNKVTEKGKYVELRCDPISGHTALYWYRQSLGQGPEFLIYFQGTGAADDSGLPNDRFFAVRPEGSVSTLKIQRTERGDSAVYLCASTGQGGPETQYFGPGTRLLVL.

The chain combines TRBV5-1 with TRBJ1-1, with 9 bases that match TRBD1. In germline, CDR1 is SGHRS, CDR2 YFSETQ. The CDR3 has 15 residues. Trimming removed 4 bases from V and 0 bases from J; junction bases left unmatched: 4. Written as DNA, the CDR3 is TGCGCCAGCAGCACGACAGGGGGAATGAACACTGAAGCTTTCTTT. Translating gives CASSTTGGMNTEAFF.

V usage is TRBV9 and J usage is TRBJ1-6; D gene unclear. Between the trimmed V and J ends, which lost 1 base and 10 bases, there was a span of 12 bases. From germline, CDR1 is SGDLS and CDR2 YYNGEE. The CDR3 runs 14 residues. The CDR3 reads CASSVLREASPLHF. CDR3 nucleotides: TGTGCCAGCAGCGTACTCCGGGAGGCCTCACCCCTCCACTTT.

Many counts were recorded for this clonotype. This chain joins TRBV4-1 and TRBJ2-2, with D hard to call. The CDR3 loop spans 12 amino acids. CDR1 and CDR2 (germline): MGHRA, YSYEKL. V lost 2 bases and J 6 bases, leaving 4 bases between the germline ends. The CDR3 nucleotides are TGCGCCAGCAGCCAAATCGCCGGGGAGCTGTTTTTT. It translates to CASSQIAGELFF.

The chain is built from TRBV12-5 and TRBJ1-2, with 7 bases that match TRBD1. CDR1 is LGHNT and CDR2 is FRNRAP in the germline V gene. Trimming removed 0 bases from V and 6 bases from J; junction bases left unmatched: 16. The CDR3 spans 18 residues. CDR3 DNA sequence: TGTGCTAGTGGTTTGGTTCACGGGACAGAGCGATCCTTGGATGGCTACACCTTC. The encoded protein is CASGLVHGTERSLDGYTF.

This clonotype was detected once. The chain employs TRBV9 and TRBJ1-2; unclear D gene. The CDR3 has 12 residues. The V gene lost 0 bases and the J gene lost 5 bases, with 5 bases spanning the gap. Germline values: CDR1 SGDLS, CDR2 YYNGEE. CDR3 region: CASSVVAYGYTF. CDR3 DNA sequence: TGTGCCAGCAGCGTAGTAGCTTATGGCTACACCTTC.

Remarks on this clonotype: An end of the junction differs from the germline gene, which may be a read error. The V and J genes are TRBV10-1 and TRBJ2-5; D might be TRBD1 (6 bases). The CDR3 covers 14 residues. Per the germline V gene, CDR1 is WNHNN and CDR2 is SYGVQD (reference sequence). CDR3 DNA sequence: TGTGCCAGCAGTGAGTCCCACAGGGTCCAGACCCAGTACTTC. Residues: CASSESHRVQTQYF.

Comments on this clonotype: The germline gene is not matched at one end of the junction; a read error may be the cause. The chain uses TRBV19 and TRBJ2-2; either TRBD1 or TRBD2 may fit D (5 bases each). Germline CDR1 is LNHDA and CDR2 is SQIVND (reference sequence). The CDR3 runs to 12 residues. The CDR3 loop is CANSMGVGELFF. CDR3 nucleotides: TGTGCCAATAGTATGGGGGTCGGGGAGCTGTTCTTT.

V and J are TRBV7-9 and TRBJ2-7, with TRBD2 matching over 11 bases. The V gene end was trimmed by 2 bases and the J gene end by 1 base; junction bases not matched to a gene: 1. Germline V gene data show CDR1 as SEHNR and CDR2 as FQNEAQ (reference sequence). The CDR3 is made up of 15 amino acids. The CDR3 DNA reads as TGTGCCAGCAGCTTAATAGCGGGAGGGTCCTACGAGCAGTACTTC. Its translation: CASSLIAGGSYEQYF.

A note on this clonotype: Being one base from a much bigger clone, this may be a read error. The CDR3 coding sequence is TGCAGTGCTACCTCACAGAAACACTATGGCTACACCTTC. This sequence encodes CSATSQKHYGYTF. The gene calls are TRBV20-1 and TRBJ1-2; D is unresolved. Trimming removed 4 bases at V and 3 bases at J, with 12 bases between. Germline V gene sequence: CDR1 DFQATT, CDR2 SNEGSKA (reference sequence). The CDR3 runs to 13 residues.

This rearrangement joins TRBV2 to TRBJ2-5; 8 nucleotides match TRBD1. The V gene end was trimmed by 4 bases and the J gene end by 1 base; junction bases not matched to a gene: 2. The CDR3 length is 14 residues. Germline-derived CDR1 and CDR2 are SNHLY and FYNNEI. The CDR3 sequence is CASSGDRGQETQYF. CDR3 DNA sequence: TGTGCCAGCAGTGGAGACAGGGGCCAAGAGACCCAGTACTTC. Variable domain in full (rest from reference TRBV2 and TRBJ2-5): EPEVTQTPSHQVTQMGQEVILRCVPISNHLYFYWYRQILGQKVEFLVSFYNNEISEKSEIFDDQFSVERPDGSNFTLKIRSTKLEDSAMYFCASSGDRGQETQYFGPGTRLLVL.

The V and J genes are TRBV19 and TRBJ2-1; D gene uncertain. The CDR3 has 17 residues. Germline V lookup: CDR1 LNHDA, CDR2 SQIVND (reference sequence). V was shortened by 5 bases and J by 0 bases, with 17 bases between the two germline ends. DNA of the CDR3: TGTGCCAGTAGTGTCCCACTATACCTAAGCTCCTACAATGAGCAGTTCTTC. Its translation is CASSVPLYLSSYNEQFF.

This clonotype was counted ten times or more. This chain links TRBV20-1 with TRBJ2-5, with D hard to call. CDR3 length: 11 residues. Germline loops: CDR1 DFQATT, CDR2 SNEGSKA (reference sequence). Trimming took 4 bases from V and 5 from J, leaving 8 bases between them. This CDR3 is CSAIQGETQYF. The CDR3, as DNA: TGCAGTGCTATCCAAGGGGAGACCCAGTACTTC.

This clonotype was counted once. This chain joins TRBV29-1 and TRBJ2-5; tentatively, D is TRBD1 (6 bases). In germline, CDR1 is SQVTM, CDR2 ANQGSEA. Trimming left V 1 base short and J 6 bases short, with 21 bases between. This CDR3 region has 16 residues. CDR3: CSVEVSGHELVQTQYF. The DNA for the CDR3 is TGCAGCGTTGAAGTTTCGGGACACGAGCTCGTGCAGACCCAGTACTTC.

This clonotype was counted a few times. At one end, the junction sequence differs from germline, possibly due to a read error. J is TRBJ1-2 and V is TRBV29-1; 7 bases are shared with TRBD1. CDR3 length equals 14 residues. Germline V gene lookup returns CDR1 SQVTM and CDR2 ANQGSEA. The CDR3 DNA sequence: TGCACCGTTGGACAGGACGCAACTAACTATGGCTACACCTTC. Translation gives CTVGQDATNYGYTF.

This clonotype was seen ten or more times. The chain is built from TRBV11-3 and TRBJ2-2, with D possibly being TRBD2 (5 bases). V was pared by 4 bases and J by 3 bases, with 6 bases between. The CDR3 is 13 amino acids. The germline gives CDR1 SGHNT, CDR2 YENEEA. CDR3 in DNA: TGTGCCAGCAGCTACGGGGACACCGGGGAGCTGTTTTTT. The encoded protein is CASSYGDTGELFF.